This passage covers 28 T cell receptor beta chains from one sample sequenced in a study of blood T cell repertoires in COVID-19. Data came from immunoSEQ multiplex PCR; TCRdb stores just in-frame clones and leaves some out. The data hold 210,000 or so clones, with roughly 80% observed a single time. Sequenced material: peripheral blood. The receptors come from a human donor in a cohort sampled during active COVID-19.

The chain recombines TRBV6-5 with TRBJ2-1; 14 bases map to TRBD2. CDR1 and CDR2 (germline): MNHEY, SVGAGI. The CDR3 runs to 14 residues. V gave up 6 bases and J gave up 11 bases; unmatched junction bases: 6. CDR3 region: CASRGTSGSWQQFF. DNA of the CDR3: TGTGCCAGCAGAGGGACTAGCGGGAGTTGGCAGCAGTTCTTC.

V and J are TRBV28 and TRBJ2-1; the D gene is possibly TRBD1 (6 bases). V shed 9 bases and J shed 9 bases, with 18 bases lying between them. This CDR3 has 13 amino acids. Germline CDR1 MDHEN, CDR2 SYDVKM. For the CDR3, the DNA is TGTGCCAGTACAAGACAGGATTTTACTGAGCAGTTCTTC. Translating gives CASTRQDFTEQFF.

This clone has only a few counts. The chain recombines TRBV7-2 with TRBJ2-7, with 11 bases aligning to TRBD2. The CDR3 has 18 residues. With V trimmed by 4 bases and J by 3 bases, 14 bases remained unmatched. The germline V gene encodes CDR1 SGHTA and CDR2 FQGNSA. CDR3 DNA: TGTGCCAGCAGCTCAGGACTAGCGGGCAATACTCGGGGCTACGAGCAGTACTTC. Its translation: CASSSGLAGNTRGYEQYF.

The V gene is TRBV6-6, the J gene TRBJ2-7, with 14 bases identical to TRBD2. CDR1 is MNHNY, CDR2 SVGAGI, per germline (reference sequence). The J segment lost 4 bases and the V segment lost 10 bases, leaving 6 bases of the junction unmatched. The CDR3 has 14 amino acids. CDR3 nucleotide sequence: TGTGCCATCCGGGGGACTAGCGGGAGTTACGAGCAGTACTTC. It yields the protein CAIRGTSGSYEQYF.

This sequence joins TRBV24-1 and TRBJ1-2; 7 bases are a match to TRBD1. The CDR3 spans 13 residues. CDR1 and CDR2 (germline): KGHDR, SFDVKD. The trim removed 3 bases at V and 6 bases at J, leaving 3 bases unmatched. The CDR3 reads CATSDDRVNGYTF. As DNA, the CDR3 is TGTGCCACCAGTGATGACAGGGTGAATGGCTACACCTTC.

This clone occurred a few times. This chain links TRBV6-5 with TRBJ1-1, with D possibly TRBD1 on 5 matching bases. The germline CDR1 and CDR2 sequences are MNHEY and SVGAGI. V was trimmed by 1 base and J by 0 bases, leaving 9 bases between them. The CDR3 sequence is 15 residues long. Written as DNA, the CDR3 is TGTGCCAGCAGTTACTGGGGCCCAATGAACACTGAAGCTTTCTTT. Protein sequence: CASSYWGPMNTEAFF.

The genes are TRBV10-1 and TRBJ2-7, with 10 bases identical to TRBD2. This CDR3 has 14 residues. CDR1 and CDR2 from the germline V gene are WNHNN and SYGVQD (reference sequence). J gave up 5 bases and V 6 bases, and 7 bases lay outside the gene matches. CDR3 region: CASSPDLAGDEQYF. As DNA, the CDR3 is TGCGCCAGCAGCCCCGATCTAGCGGGAGACGAGCAGTACTTC.

The chain combines TRBV6-2 or TRBV6-3 with TRBJ1-5; 10 nucleotides align to TRBD1. The CDR3 extends over 13 amino acids. V trimming: 0 bases; J trimming: 15 bases; junction bases outside the gene matches: 5. Germline V lookup: CDR1 MNHEY, CDR2 SVGEGT. CDR3 amino acids: CASSYSTGGGMHF. Here the CDR3 DNA reads TGTGCCAGCAGTTACTCGACAGGGGGCGGAATGCATTTT.

The chain employs TRBV5-6 and TRBJ2-5, with 8 bases aligning to TRBD1. Germline lookup yields CDR1 SGHDT and CDR2 YYEEEE. The CDR3 runs 14 residues. V shed 4 bases and J 5 bases; nucleotides not matched to a gene: 7. For the CDR3, the DNA is TGTGCCAGCAGCGACCCAGGGGGCGCGGAGACCCAGTACTTC. It is translated as CASSDPGGAETQYF. Drawing the rest from reference TRBV5-6 and TRBJ2-5, the complete variable domain is DAGVTQSPTHLIKTRGQQVTLRCSPKSGHDTVSWYQQALGQGPQFIFQYYEEEERQRGNFPDRFSGHQFPNYSSELNVNALLLGDSALYLCASSDPGGAETQYFGPGTRLLVL.

The CDR3 nucleotides are TGCAGCGTTGCTCTACAGTACTCCTACGAGCAGTACTTC. Translated, it gives CSVALQYSYEQYF. The rearrangement joins TRBV29-1 to TRBJ2-7; D gene ambiguous. Trimming removed 4 bases from V and 0 bases from J, with 10 bases in between. Germline V gives CDR1 SQVTM, CDR2 ANQGSEA. The CDR3 contains 13 residues.

This rearrangement joins TRBV2 to TRBJ1-6; a possible D gene is TRBD1 (6 bases). V was cut by 4 bases and J by 0 bases, with 13 bases left in between. The CDR3 covers 17 residues. Germline V gene lookup returns CDR1 SNHLY and CDR2 FYNNEI. The CDR3 reads CASSGRGAVSYNSPLHF. In DNA form, the CDR3 reads TGTGCCAGCAGTGGGCGGGGGGCTGTCTCCTATAATTCACCCCTCCACTTT. The variable domain in full, with the rest retrieved from reference TRBV2 and TRBJ1-6, is EPEVTQTPSHQVTQMGQEVILRCVPISNHLYFYWYRQILGQKVEFLVSFYNNEISEKSEIFDDQFSVERPDGSNFTLKIRSTKLEDSAMYFCASSGRGAVSYNSPLHFGNGTRLTVT.

The rearrangement joins TRBV6-2 or TRBV6-3 to TRBJ1-4; D is ambiguous. Germline CDR1 MNHEY, CDR2 SVGEGT. Deletions cut 5 bases from V and 8 bases from J, with 15 bases between. This CDR3 region has 14 residues. The CDR3 is CASSIVIRGEKLFF. Here the CDR3 DNA reads TGTGCCAGCAGTATCGTTATCAGAGGGGAAAAACTGTTTTTT.

The chain has TRBV24-1 and TRBJ1-2; 11 nucleotides match TRBD1. The CDR3 runs 15 residues. V was pared by 5 bases and J by 3 bases, with 4 bases of the junction left unmatched. Germline-derived CDR1 and CDR2 are KGHDR and SFDVKD. The CDR3 region has the DNA TGTGCCACCAGTGGAGGACAGGGGGCTCACTATGGCTACACCTTC. Residues: CATSGGQGAHYGYTF.

CDR3 loop: CASSTGHTSGANVLTF. The CDR3 bases are TGTGCCAGTAGTACGGGACATACCTCTGGGGCCAACGTCCTGACTTTC. The chain carries TRBV19 and TRBJ2-6; D is possibly TRBD1 (6 bases). This CDR3 spans 16 amino acids. V lost 4 bases and J 0 bases, leaving 10 bases between the germline ends. Germline CDR1 LNHDA, CDR2 SQIVND (reference sequence).

V is TRBV27 and J is TRBJ2-1; 12 bases line up with TRBD2. The length of the CDR3 is 15 residues. J gave up 4 bases and V 6 bases, and 4 bases lay outside the gene matches. The germline V gene has CDR1 MNHEY and CDR2 SMNVEV (reference sequence). The CDR3 sequence: CASRIGLAGYNEQFF. In nucleotides, the CDR3 is TGTGCCAGCAGAATCGGACTAGCGGGATACAATGAGCAGTTCTTC.

V and J are TRBV7-2 and TRBJ2-7, with 14 bases fitting TRBD2. Germline V gives CDR1 SGHTA, CDR2 FQGNSA. Trimming removed 1 base from V and 7 bases from J; junction bases left unmatched: 9. This CDR3 comprises 17 residues. The CDR3 reads CASSLGGLAGVDREQYF. The CDR3, as DNA: TGTGCCAGCAGCTTAGGGGGACTAGCGGGAGTGGACAGGGAGCAGTACTTC. The full variable domain, rest sourced from reference TRBV7-2 and TRBJ2-7, is GAGVSQSPSNKVTEKGKDVELRCDPISGHTALYWYRQSLGQGLEFLIYFQGNSAPDKSGLPSDRFSAERTGGSVSTLTIQRTQQEDSAVYLCASSLGGLAGVDREQYFGPGTRLTVT.

V is TRBV11-3 and J is TRBJ1-2; no firm D call. The germline V gene has CDR1 SGHNT and CDR2 YENEEA. This CDR3 region has 13 residues. V was pared by 1 base and J by 3 bases, with 6 bases between. The CDR3 region is CASSLVRHYGYTF. DNA for the CDR3: TGTGCCAGCAGCTTAGTTCGTCACTATGGCTACACCTTC.

The chain is built from TRBV5-4 and TRBJ2-7; weak D call: TRBD2 (6 bases). Germline V gives CDR1 SGHNT, CDR2 YYREEE (reference sequence). The CDR3 length is 15 residues. Trimming removed 0 bases from V and 6 bases from J, with 16 bases in between. CDR3 residues: CASSLGLEMMGEQYF. In nucleotides, the CDR3 is TGTGCCAGCAGCTTGGGACTAGAGATGATGGGCGAGCAGTACTTC.

In the case of this clone: The same CDR3 also results from other DNA sequences found in this sample. J is TRBJ1-6 and V is TRBV20-1, with D maybe TRBD1 (5 bases). This CDR3 has 11 residues. The germline V gene encodes CDR1 DFQATT and CDR2 SNEGSKA (reference sequence). V was cut by 5 bases and J by 9 bases, with 8 bases left in between. CDR3 sequence reads: CSARGGSPLHF. The CDR3 nucleotides read TGCAGTGCTCGGGGGGGTTCACCCCTCCACTTT.

This clone was seen only a few times. The V call is TRBV27, the J call TRBJ2-3; possible D gene TRBD2, 5 bases. Germline V lookup: CDR1 MNHEY, CDR2 SMNVEV (reference sequence). This CDR3 region has 15 residues. The V end lost 3 bases, the J end lost 0 bases, and 10 bases lay between the germline ends. In DNA, the CDR3 is TGTGCCAGCAGTTTGTCTAGCCCGAGCACAGATACGCAGTATTTT. Its translation: CASSLSSPSTDTQYF.

The chain carries TRBV28 and TRBJ1-2, with 8 bases that match TRBD1. The germline V gene has CDR1 MDHEN and CDR2 SYDVKM. Germline trimming cut 6 bases from V and 8 bases from J; bases unmatched to any gene: 5. This CDR3 is built from 12 residues. This chain's CDR3 is CASRQGAGGYTF. The DNA for the CDR3 is TGTGCCAGCAGGCAGGGGGCTGGAGGCTACACCTTC.

This clone was seen only a few times. The CDR3 DNA follows: TGTGCCAGCAGCCCTCCGGGACTAGCGGGGTGGGGGATCTCCTACGAGCAGTACTTC. As protein: CASSPPGLAGWGISYEQYF. The V gene is TRBV3-1 (or the pseudogene TRBV3-2), the J gene TRBJ2-7; 13 bases are a match to TRBD2. The V segment lost 4 bases and the J segment 0 bases; nucleotides outside the gene matches: 12. Per germline, CDR1 LGHDT and CDR2 YNNKEL (reference sequence). The CDR3 has 19 amino acids.

The rearrangement joins TRBV6-1 to TRBJ2-1, with a weak D call TRBD1 (6 bases). This CDR3 has 16 amino acids. Germline V gene lookup returns CDR1 MNHNS and CDR2 SASEGT. V dropped 3 bases and J dropped 0 bases, with 12 bases sitting between them. CDR3 nucleotides: TGTGCCAGCAGTGACCAGGGGAAAAGCTCCTACAATGAGCAGTTCTTC. It codes for CASSDQGKSSYNEQFF.

The genes are TRBV30 and TRBJ1-2; D ambiguous. Germline lookup yields CDR1 GTSNPN and CDR2 SVGIG (reference sequence). Trimming removed 3 bases from V and 10 bases from J, with 18 bases in between. The CDR3 length is 13 residues. In DNA form, the CDR3 reads TGTGCCTGGAGCGAAGGCTGGACTCTTCTCTACACCTTC. It translates to CAWSEGWTLLYTF.

The chain joins TRBV9 to TRBJ1-4; a weak D match, TRBD1 (6 bases). The V end lost 4 bases, the J end lost 5 bases, and 24 bases lay between the germline ends. CDR3 length equals 18 residues. Germline lookup yields CDR1 SGDLS and CDR2 YYNGEE. The CDR3 reads CASSPRDTPGRKNEKLFF. The DNA of the CDR3 is TGTGCCAGCAGCCCCCGGGACACGCCGGGACGGAAGAATGAAAAACTGTTTTTT.

To note about this clone: Other DNA sequences in this sample translate to the same CDR3. The chain links TRBV28 to TRBJ2-1, with a tentative D call TRBD2 (7 bases). V was shortened by 0 bases and J by 7 bases, with 16 bases between the two germline ends. Germline V gives CDR1 MDHEN, CDR2 SYDVKM. The CDR3 totals 16 residues. In DNA, the CDR3 is TGTGCCAGCAGTTTATGGAGGGGGGGGCTGGGGAATGAGCAGTTCTTC. This encodes CASSLWRGGLGNEQFF. Based on the CDR3 plus reference TRBV28 and TRBJ2-1, the full variable domain is DVKVTQSSRYLVKRTGEKVFLECVQDMDHENMFWYRQDPGLGLRLIYFSYDVKMKEKGDIPEGYSVSREKKERFSLILESASTNQTSMYLCASSLWRGGLGNEQFFGPGTRLTVL.

The gene calls are TRBV28 and TRBJ1-1; 8 positions agree with TRBD1. The CDR3 length is 13 residues. V gave up 11 bases and J gave up 3 bases; unmatched junction bases: 8. CDR1 and CDR2 from the germline V gene are MDHEN and SYDVKM. The CDR3 loop reads CAGQGRSYTEAFF. The CDR3 DNA sequence: TGTGCCGGACAGGGACGGTCTTACACTGAAGCTTTCTTT.

This rearrangement joins TRBV7-2 to TRBJ2-7, with 7 positions matching TRBD2. The CDR3 runs 14 residues. V gave up 4 bases and J gave up 2 bases; unmatched junction bases: 5. CDR1 SGHTA and CDR2 FQGNSA come from the germline V gene. CDR3 nucleotide sequence: TGTGCCAGCAGCTCTCCGGGACTACCCTACGAGCAGTACTTC. It translates to CASSSPGLPYEQYF.